Below, 15 T cell receptor beta chains from the same sample are listed, as sequenced in a study of identical twins. A single record per CDR3 protein comes from TCRdb applying MiXCR to the 5' RACE reads. This table has more than 200,000 distinct CDR3 sequences, less than 10% appearing once. The sample consisted of memory (CD45RO+) T cells sorted from blood. The receptors were sampled from a young woman in good health.

This clonotype showed up many times. The chain carries TRBV7-8 and TRBJ2-2, with a possible D match to TRBD2 (6 bases). V lost 5 bases to trimming and J lost 5 bases, with 12 bases between them. CDR1 is SGHVS and CDR2 is FQNEAQ in the germline V gene. The CDR3 is made up of 14 amino acids. Here the CDR3 DNA reads TGTGCCAGCAGCCATGCTGGGAGGACCGGGGAGCTGTTTTTT. It is translated as CASSHAGRTGELFF.

This clonotype was counted only a few times. V gene TRBV20-1 combines with J gene TRBJ2-1; tentatively, D is TRBD1 or TRBD2 (5 bases each). Germline V lookup: CDR1 DFQATT, CDR2 SNEGSKA (reference sequence). V lost 5 bases and J 5 bases, leaving 19 bases between the germline ends. The length of the CDR3 is 15 residues. The CDR3 sequence: CSAFAGTRANNEQFF. The CDR3 nucleotides read TGCAGTGCTTTCGCCGGGACGCGGGCGAACAATGAGCAGTTCTTC.

There are a few counts of this clonotype. This chain joins TRBV7-8 and TRBJ2-1; 9 nucleotides align to TRBD2. The germline V gene has CDR1 SGHVS and CDR2 FQNEAQ. The CDR3 has 15 residues. V was pared by 1 base and J by 4 bases, with 2 bases of the junction left unmatched. The CDR3 is CASSLVRGGYNEQFF. The CDR3 DNA reads as TGTGCCAGCAGCTTAGTGCGGGGGGGGTACAATGAGCAGTTCTTC.

This clonotype was counted only a few times. This rearrangement joins TRBV7-8 to TRBJ2-1; D is possibly TRBD1 (5 bases). Germline V gene data show CDR1 as SGHVS and CDR2 as FQNEAQ. The CDR3 is 14 residues long. The V and J ends lost 2 bases and 6 bases respectively, with 11 bases between them. The CDR3 loop is CASSLTGNLNEQFF. CDR3 in DNA: TGTGCCAGCAGCTTAACAGGCAACCTCAATGAGCAGTTCTTC.

With respect to this clonotype: Relative to the germline gene, one junction end is altered; a read error may explain this. The chain links TRBV7-8 to TRBJ2-1, with D perhaps TRBD2 (5 bases). The germline V gene has CDR1 SGHVS and CDR2 FQNEAQ. CDR3 length equals 15 residues. The CDR3 nucleotides are TGTGCCTGCAGCTCCTTTCGGGGATCCTACAATGAGCAGTTCTTC. Its translation: CACSSFRGSYNEQFF. Full variable domain (outside the CDR3, taken from reference TRBV7-8 and TRBJ2-1): GAGVSQSPRYKVAKRGQDVALRCDPISGHVSLFWYQQALGQGPEFLTYFQNEAQLDKSGLPSDRFFAERPEGSVSTLKIQRTQQEDSAVYLCACSSFRGSYNEQFFGPGTRLTVL.

This clonotype was recorded a few times. The V gene is TRBV7-6, the J gene TRBJ2-7; TRBD1 might be the D (6 bases). Between the trimmed V and J ends, which lost 5 bases and 2 bases, there was a span of 16 bases. Germline values: CDR1 SGHVS, CDR2 FNYEAQ. The CDR3 is made up of 15 amino acids. The CDR3 reads CASSRTRDTTYEQYF. Here the CDR3 DNA reads TGTGCCAGCAGCCGTACAAGGGACACAACCTACGAGCAGTACTTC.

At least ten counts were recorded for this clonotype. The chain carries TRBV12-3 or TRBV12-4 and TRBJ1-5; D gene ambiguous. This CDR3 spans 14 amino acids. V was clipped by 3 bases and J by 2 bases, with 8 bases between them. CDR3 residues: CASSFAAGNQPQHF. The CDR3 bases are TGTGCCAGCAGTTTCGCAGCAGGCAATCAGCCCCAGCATTTT.

This clonotype was observed at least ten times. The chain combines TRBV20-1 with TRBJ2-7; TRBD1 agrees at 7 bases. This CDR3 contains 14 residues. Trimming removed 6 bases from V and 2 bases from J; junction bases left unmatched: 10. CDR1 is DFQATT, CDR2 SNEGSKA, per germline (reference sequence). CDR3 amino acids: CSAHPTGRTYEQYF. Written as DNA, the CDR3 is TGCAGTGCACACCCGACAGGGCGAACCTACGAGCAGTACTTC.

This clonotype occurred many times. The CDR3 coding sequence is TGCAGTGCTAGGGAACATCCAGGGGGTTCTCATGGCTACACCTTC. Its protein is CSAREHPGGSHGYTF. The V and J genes are TRBV20-1 and TRBJ1-2; TRBD1 matches 7 bases. Germline loops: CDR1 DFQATT, CDR2 SNEGSKA (reference sequence). The CDR3 consists of 15 residues. The J segment lost 6 bases and the V segment lost 3 bases, leaving 13 bases of the junction unmatched.

This clonotype was detected only a few times. The chain joins TRBV5-1 to TRBJ2-2, with D perhaps matching TRBD2 (5 bases). This CDR3 is 16 amino acids long. Per germline, CDR1 SGHRS and CDR2 YFSETQ. V lost 4 bases and J lost 3, with 16 bases in between. CDR3 loop: CASSPLGRVYTGELFF. The CDR3 nucleotides are TGCGCCAGCAGCCCCTTAGGGCGGGTGTACACCGGGGAGCTGTTTTTT.

This clonotype came up a few times. CDR3 in amino acids: CASSPGGPIYEQYF. The CDR3 region has the DNA TGTGCCAGCAGTCCCGGGGGACCAATCTACGAGCAGTACTTC. This rearrangement joins TRBV12-3 or TRBV12-4 to TRBJ2-7; D is possibly TRBD2 (6 bases). Trimming left V 5 bases short and J 3 bases short, with 14 bases between. The CDR3 extends over 14 amino acids.

The chain joins TRBV20-1 to TRBJ2-1, with TRBD2 identical over 9 bases. With 6 bases clipped from V and 6 bases from J, the junction kept 21 bases outside the gene matches. Germline V gene data show CDR1 as DFQATT and CDR2 as SNEGSKA (reference sequence). The CDR3 is made up of 18 amino acids. DNA for the CDR3: TGCAGTGCCAATTTCTACGCCGCAGCAGGCGGGAGGGCCAATGAGCAGTTCTTC. The encoded protein is CSANFYAAAGGRANEQFF.

V gene TRBV14 combines with J gene TRBJ1-2; no clear D. V lost 1 base and J lost 4, with 10 bases in between. The CDR3 loop spans 14 amino acids. In germline, CDR1 is SGHDN, CDR2 FVKESK. This chain's CDR3 is CASSQGGRIYGYTF. The CDR3 DNA reads as TGTGCCAGCAGCCAAGGCGGGCGGATCTATGGCTACACCTTC. The variable domain in full, with the rest retrieved from reference TRBV14 and TRBJ1-2, is EAGVTQFPSHSVIEKGQTVTLRCDPISGHDNLYWYRRVMGKEIKFLLHFVKESKQDESGMPNNRFLAERTGGTYSTLKVQPAELEDSGVYFCASSQGGRIYGYTFGSGTRLTVV.

In this sample, this clonotype turned up a few times. The chain links TRBV29-1 to TRBJ2-3, with D perhaps TRBD2 (6 bases). The CDR3 loop spans 13 amino acids. Germline assignment: CDR1 SQVTM and CDR2 ANQGSEA. The germline V and J ends were trimmed by 3 bases and 4 bases, with 11 bases remaining between them. This CDR3 reads CSVEGTWADTQYF. The CDR3 region has the DNA TGCAGCGTTGAGGGGACTTGGGCAGATACGCAGTATTTT.

The sample holds a few counts of this clonotype. V gene TRBV12-3 or TRBV12-4 combines with J gene TRBJ1-1; D gene unclear. The CDR3 runs 11 residues. V lost 2 bases to trimming and J lost 7 bases, with 5 bases between them. The CDR3 spells CASSLFGEAFF. The CDR3 DNA reads as TGTGCCAGCAGTTTATTTGGTGAAGCTTTCTTT.